This TCR beta chain is drawn from a study of blood T cell repertoires in COVID-19. Whole-study context: The United States, Italy and Spain supplied acute and convalescent COVID-19 samples.

On this clone: This same CDR3 is encoded by further DNA sequences in the sample.

Profiling relied on immunoSEQ multiplex PCR, and the TCRdb table lists in-frame clones only, not all of them. The sample holds 56,000 or so clones; approximately 84% are singletons and the top ten take 25% to 30%. CDR3 length: 14 amino acids. The V and J ends lost 7 bases and 0 bases respectively, with 10 bases between them. Germline V gene lookup returns CDR1 MNHNY and CDR2 SVGAGI (reference sequence). The sequence came from a human donor in a cohort sampled during active COVID-19. The sequenced sample consisted of peripheral blood. The genes are TRBV6-6 and TRBJ1-3; D may be TRBD1 (6 bases). The chain's CDR3 is CASIDRISGNTIYF. In nucleotides, the CDR3 is TGTGCCAGCATAGACAGGATCTCTGGAAACACCATATATTTT.